Here is one T cell receptor beta chain with its context. Its antigen remains unidentified. Researchers partitioned CD4+ cells into CD45RA+ naive and CD45RA-negative memory subsets. As handled by the study authors: ImmunoSEQ gave junction-only sequences without quality scores, so filtering differed. Libraries were prepared by immunoSEQ multiplex PCR; TCRdb keeps only in-frame clonotypes and omits some of them. V and J calls and clone size are given by that table; D and trimming were obtained from the DNA. The top ten hold about 0.13% of the sample, which has roughly 2.5 million clones, around nine tenths seen once. This record belongs to a study of shared clonotypes between healthy human individuals. Findings of the study overall: Generation probability values for non-shared clonotypes were lower than those for clonotypes shared by all four donors. The authors sampled blood alone, and tissue repertoires likely differ.

The germline gives CDR1 SQVTM, CDR2 ANQGSEA. V was pared by 6 bases and J by 3 bases, with 3 bases of the junction left unmatched. CDR3 length: 13 amino acids. The source of this sequence is a man between 18 and 35 years old in good health. Sequencing used naive CD4+ T cells sorted from blood. Regarding subset: CD45RA+ positively selected. The chain links TRBV29-1 to TRBJ1-1; 11 nucleotides agree with TRBD1. Here the CDR3 reads CSVRTGGHTEAFF. The CDR3 DNA reads as TGCAGCGTGAGGACAGGGGGCCACACTGAAGCTTTCTTT.